Listed below are T cell receptor beta chains from one sample, sequenced in a study of T cell repertoires in cytomegalovirus infection. TCRdb re-derived calls from the reads in MiXCR, one entry per CDR3 protein. Of approximately 200,000 distinct CDR3 sequences in the sample, approximately 22% were seen once. The sequencing input was CD8+ T cells from PBMCs. The receptors shown here come from a human donor in good health (CMV status not recorded). Some clones in this sample may be carry-over from other donors' samples. The conserved cysteine and the conserved F or W are not part of the CDR3 here.

CDR3 protein: ASSGIGAYTEAF
J gene: TRBJ1-1
V gene: TRBV2

CDR3 protein: SAREKGSEQY
J gene: TRBJ2-7
V gene: TRBV20-1

CDR3 protein: ASSLIMGETQY
J gene: TRBJ2-5
V gene: TRBV7-2

CDR3 protein: ASSPQTGSAANYGYT
J gene: TRBJ1-2
V gene: TRBV28

CDR3 protein: SADSSGDTDTQY
J gene: TRBJ2-3
V gene: TRBV20-1

CDR3 protein: ASSFRGPSGPYEQY
J gene: TRBJ2-7
V gene: TRBV7-4

CDR3 protein: SVGGLAGKNNEQF
J gene: TRBJ2-1
V gene: TRBV29-1

CDR3 protein: ASSSGVAF
J gene: TRBJ1-1
V gene: TRBV2

CDR3 protein: ASSLVETQY
J gene: TRBJ2-5
V gene: TRBV28

CDR3 protein: ASSFAPGSTYEQY
J gene: TRBJ2-7
V gene: TRBV7-9

CDR3 protein: ASSQSGTNFYEQY
J gene: TRBJ2-7
V gene: TRBV14

CDR3 protein: ASSRRGTVTPNTGELF
J gene: TRBJ2-2
V gene: TRBV6-6

CDR3 protein: ASSFSQETQY
J gene: TRBJ2-5
V gene: TRBV7-9

CDR3 protein: ASSQASATPTDTQY
J gene: TRBJ2-3
V gene: TRBV4-1

CDR3 protein: ASSFEPGQLHEQY
J gene: TRBJ2-7
V gene: TRBV7-6

CDR3 protein: ASSGPGYEQY
J gene: TRBJ2-7
V gene: TRBV7-9

CDR3 protein: ATSLSSGGGYEQY
J gene: TRBJ2-7
V gene: TRBV15

CDR3 protein: ASSGTGVGETQY
J gene: TRBJ2-5
V gene: TRBV28

CDR3 protein: ASSFSGGAVYEQF
J gene: TRBJ2-1
V gene: TRBV5-4

CDR3 protein: SARDPNRALNQPQH
J gene: TRBJ1-5
V gene: TRBV20-1

CDR3 protein: ASSGVGGPSSYEQY
J gene: TRBJ2-7
V gene: TRBV7-6

CDR3 protein: ASSYVGPAYEQY
J gene: TRBJ2-7
V gene: TRBV6-2/TRBV6-3

CDR3 protein: SARPSTGFNEQF
J gene: TRBJ2-1
V gene: TRBV20-1

CDR3 protein: ASSFWTGGSTGELF
J gene: TRBJ2-2
V gene: TRBV28

CDR3 protein: ATGRGDNSPLH
J gene: TRBJ1-6
V gene: TRBV10-3

CDR3 protein: AIQDWRSTDTQY
J gene: TRBJ2-3
V gene: TRBV10-3

CDR3 protein: SVPGQVGDYGYT
J gene: TRBJ1-2
V gene: TRBV29-1

CDR3 protein: ATLGQGSYEQY
J gene: TRBJ2-7
V gene: TRBV15

CDR3 protein: ASSPPGVGPGSYEQY
J gene: TRBJ2-7
V gene: TRBV7-8

CDR3 protein: SVEGFQEYGYT
J gene: TRBJ1-2
V gene: TRBV29-1

CDR3 protein: ATSEGRSYGYT
J gene: TRBJ1-2
V gene: TRBV24-1

CDR3 protein: AIYGTSGENEQF
J gene: TRBJ2-1
V gene: TRBV7-3

CDR3 protein: ASSSGQGAWEQY
J gene: TRBJ2-7
V gene: TRBV7-9

CDR3 protein: ASSLYSGSDNEQF
J gene: TRBJ2-1
V gene: TRBV28

CDR3 protein: ASSGTALYNEQF
J gene: TRBJ2-1
V gene: TRBV12-3/TRBV12-4

CDR3 protein: SAISEGYGYT
J gene: TRBJ1-2
V gene: TRBV20-1

CDR3 protein: SARLAENEQF
J gene: TRBJ2-1
V gene: TRBV20-1

CDR3 protein: ASSSRPGPQDEQY
J gene: TRBJ2-7
V gene: TRBV11-2

CDR3 protein: ASSPDLNNEQF
J gene: TRBJ2-1
V gene: TRBV18

CDR3 protein: ASKGDGINQPQH
J gene: TRBJ1-5
V gene: TRBV25-1

CDR3 protein: ASGQIYGYT
J gene: TRBJ1-2
V gene: TRBV27

CDR3 protein: ASKTNYRDRDNYNEQF
J gene: TRBJ2-1
V gene: TRBV19

CDR3 protein: ASQPHLIDRENTEAF
J gene: TRBJ1-1
V gene: TRBV19

CDR3 protein: ASSLGPGANVLT
J gene: TRBJ2-6
V gene: TRBV5-6

CDR3 protein: ASSGSTGDLPGTQY
J gene: TRBJ2-5
V gene: TRBV27

CDR3 protein: SARDAEGGYEQY
J gene: TRBJ2-7
V gene: TRBV20-1

CDR3 protein: ASSHMWRGPYNEQF
J gene: TRBJ2-1
V gene: TRBV7-2

CDR3 protein: ASSVTGQGQF
J gene: TRBJ2-1
V gene: TRBV7-9

CDR3 protein: AISEEYQETQY
J gene: TRBJ2-5
V gene: TRBV10-3

CDR3 protein: ASQSGTANNEQF
J gene: TRBJ2-1
V gene: TRBV28

CDR3 protein: ASSSRDIGLAGVLTYEQY
J gene: TRBJ2-7
V gene: TRBV28

CDR3 protein: ASSTDDQPPSTDTQY
J gene: TRBJ2-3
V gene: TRBV28

CDR3 protein: ASSFRFGQFFPGGQNTEAF
J gene: TRBJ1-1
V gene: TRBV7-2

CDR3 protein: ASSLVLDGSNYGYT
J gene: TRBJ1-2
V gene: TRBV7-9

CDR3 protein: SAEPRGRSNEQF
J gene: TRBJ2-1
V gene: TRBV29-1